This record covers a single T cell receptor beta chain. This entry belongs to a study of response to subunit inactivated influenza vaccine. In TCRdb, the RT-PCR reads were re-called with MiXCR into one record per CDR3 protein. The table lists 500,000 to 600,000 distinct CDR3 sequences, less than 10% of them singletons. This clonotype was obtained from a man aged 45-69 years who received an inactivated influenza vaccine. Sequenced here: PBMCs from blood, sampled 23 months after vaccination.

CDR3 nucleotide sequence: TGTGCCAGCTCACCAGGCAGGGCGTCGGAGCCCCAGCATTTT. This translates into CASSPGRASEPQHF. This chain links TRBV18 with TRBJ1-5; a weak D match, TRBD1 (5 bases). The germline V gene encodes CDR1 KGHSH and CDR2 LQKENI. CDR3 length equals 14 residues. The V gene lost 2 bases and the J gene lost 8 bases, with 13 bases spanning the gap.